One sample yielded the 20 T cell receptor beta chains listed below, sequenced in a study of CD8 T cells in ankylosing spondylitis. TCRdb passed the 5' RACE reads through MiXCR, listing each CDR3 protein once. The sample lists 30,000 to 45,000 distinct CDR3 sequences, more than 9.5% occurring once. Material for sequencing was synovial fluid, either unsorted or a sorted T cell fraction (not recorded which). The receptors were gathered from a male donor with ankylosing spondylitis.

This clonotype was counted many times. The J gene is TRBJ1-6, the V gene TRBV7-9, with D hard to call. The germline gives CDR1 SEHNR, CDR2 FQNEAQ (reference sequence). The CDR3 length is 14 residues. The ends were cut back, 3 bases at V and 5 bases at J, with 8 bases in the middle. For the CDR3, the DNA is TGTGCCAGCAGCTTCTCACAGAATAATTCACCCCTCCACTTT. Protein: CASSFSQNNSPLHF.

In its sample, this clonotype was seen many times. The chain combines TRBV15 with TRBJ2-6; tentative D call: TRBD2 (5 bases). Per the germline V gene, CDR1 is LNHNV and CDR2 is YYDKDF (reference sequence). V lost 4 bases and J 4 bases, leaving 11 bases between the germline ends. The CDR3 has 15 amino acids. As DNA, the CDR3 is TGTGCCACCAGCATTGGAGGAACCGGGGCCAACGTCCTGACTTTC. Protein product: CATSIGGTGANVLTF.

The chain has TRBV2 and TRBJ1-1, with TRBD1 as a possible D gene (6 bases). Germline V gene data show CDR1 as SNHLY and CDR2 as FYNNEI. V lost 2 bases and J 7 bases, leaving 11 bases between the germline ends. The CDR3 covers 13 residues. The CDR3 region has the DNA TGTGCCAGCAGTGAAAGGGGGAATCGTGAAGCTTTCTTT. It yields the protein CASSERGNREAFF.

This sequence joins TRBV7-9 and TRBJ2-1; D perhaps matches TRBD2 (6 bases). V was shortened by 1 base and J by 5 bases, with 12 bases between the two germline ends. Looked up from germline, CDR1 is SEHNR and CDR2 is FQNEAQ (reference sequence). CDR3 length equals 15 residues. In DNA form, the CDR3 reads TGTGCCAGCAGCTTAGTTGTCGGGAGAAACAATGAGCAGTTCTTC. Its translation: CASSLVVGRNNEQFF.

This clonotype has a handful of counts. The CDR3 protein is CASLGSEQYF. The CDR3 DNA follows: TGTGCCAGCTTAGGTTCCGAGCAGTACTTC. The chain is built from TRBV2 and TRBJ2-7; the D is unclear. Trimming shortened V by 8 bases and J by 6 bases, and 8 bases separated the two germline ends. The CDR3 runs to 10 residues. Per germline, CDR1 SNHLY and CDR2 FYNNEI.

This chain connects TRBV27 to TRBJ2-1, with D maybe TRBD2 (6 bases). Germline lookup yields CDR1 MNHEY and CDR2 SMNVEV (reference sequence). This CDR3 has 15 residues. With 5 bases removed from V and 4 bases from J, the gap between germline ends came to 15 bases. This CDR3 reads CASSPLAEGYNEQFF. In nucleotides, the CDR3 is TGTGCCAGCAGTCCCCTTGCGGAGGGATACAATGAGCAGTTCTTC.

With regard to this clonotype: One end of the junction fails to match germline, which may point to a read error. This CDR3 reads CSVILTSGNTTYF. The CDR3 region has the DNA TGCAGCGTTATCCTTACCTCTGGAAACACCACATATTTT. The chain has TRBV29-1 and TRBJ1-3, with no clear D. The CDR3 has 13 residues. In germline, CDR1 is SQVTM, CDR2 ANQGSEA. The full variable domain, in which reference TRBV29-1 and TRBJ1-3 provide the parts outside the CDR3, is SAVISQKPSRDICQRGTSLTIQCQVDSQVTMMFWYRQQPGQSLTLIATANQGSEATYESGFVIDKFPISRPNLTFSTLTVSNMSPEDSSIYLCSVILTSGNTTYFGEGSWLTVV.

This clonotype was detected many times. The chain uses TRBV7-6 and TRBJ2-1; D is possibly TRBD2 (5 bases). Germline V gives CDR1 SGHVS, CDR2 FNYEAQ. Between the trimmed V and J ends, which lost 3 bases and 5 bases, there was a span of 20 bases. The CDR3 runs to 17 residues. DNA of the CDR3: TGTGCCAGCAGCTTGCCGAACGGGGTCTCTGAAAACAATGAGCAGTTCTTC. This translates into CASSLPNGVSENNEQFF.

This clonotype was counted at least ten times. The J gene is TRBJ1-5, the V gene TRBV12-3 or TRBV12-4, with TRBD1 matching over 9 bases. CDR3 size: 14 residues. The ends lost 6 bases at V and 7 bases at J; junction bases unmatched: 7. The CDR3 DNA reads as TGTGCCAGCAGCGGGGACAGGGCTTTGCAGCCCCAGCATTTT. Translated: CASSGDRALQPQHF.

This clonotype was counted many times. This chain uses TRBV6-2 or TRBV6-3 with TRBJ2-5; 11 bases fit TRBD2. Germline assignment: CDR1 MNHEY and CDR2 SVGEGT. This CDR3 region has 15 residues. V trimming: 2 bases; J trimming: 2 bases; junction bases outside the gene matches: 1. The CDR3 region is CASSYGTSGQETQYF. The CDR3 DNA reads TGTGCCAGCAGTTACGGGACTAGCGGACAAGAGACCCAGTACTTC.

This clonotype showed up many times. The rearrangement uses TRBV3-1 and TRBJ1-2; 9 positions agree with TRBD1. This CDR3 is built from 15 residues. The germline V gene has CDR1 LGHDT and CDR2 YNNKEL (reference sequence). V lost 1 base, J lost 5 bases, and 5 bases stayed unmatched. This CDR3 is CASSQGMGQGYGYTF. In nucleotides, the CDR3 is TGTGCCAGCAGCCAAGGGATGGGACAGGGATATGGCTACACCTTC.

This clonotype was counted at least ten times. The CDR3 loop reads CASTMDRVTPSDEQYF. CDR3 DNA: TGCGCCAGCACCATGGACAGGGTTACTCCGTCGGACGAGCAGTACTTC. The genes are TRBV5-1 and TRBJ2-7; TRBD1 matches at 8 bases. V trimming: 6 bases; J trimming: 5 bases; junction bases outside the gene matches: 16. This CDR3 has 16 amino acids. Germline-derived CDR1 and CDR2 are SGHRS and YFSETQ.

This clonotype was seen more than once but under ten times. The CDR3 bases are TGTGCCAGCAACAAACCCCCAGGGGGCGACTATAATGAGCAGTTCTTC. It is translated as CASNKPPGGDYNEQFF. This chain joins TRBV2 and TRBJ2-1; 8 nucleotides match TRBD1. The V gene's germline CDR1 is SNHLY and CDR2 FYNNEI. The length of the CDR3 is 16 residues. After removal of 7 bases from V and 7 bases from J, the junction contained 15 bases not matched to a gene.

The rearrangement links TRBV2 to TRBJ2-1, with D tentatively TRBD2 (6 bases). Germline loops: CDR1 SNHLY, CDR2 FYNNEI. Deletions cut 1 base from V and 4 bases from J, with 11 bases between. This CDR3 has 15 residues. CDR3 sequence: CASSEGLAMYNEQFF. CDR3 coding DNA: TGTGCCAGCAGTGAAGGTCTAGCGATGTACAATGAGCAGTTCTTC.

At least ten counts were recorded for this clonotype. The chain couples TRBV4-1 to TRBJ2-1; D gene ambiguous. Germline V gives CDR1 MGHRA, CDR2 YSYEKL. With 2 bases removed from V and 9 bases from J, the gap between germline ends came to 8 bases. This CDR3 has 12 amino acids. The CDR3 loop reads CASSQRLGEQFF. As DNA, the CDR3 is TGCGCCAGCAGCCAAAGATTAGGTGAGCAGTTCTTC.

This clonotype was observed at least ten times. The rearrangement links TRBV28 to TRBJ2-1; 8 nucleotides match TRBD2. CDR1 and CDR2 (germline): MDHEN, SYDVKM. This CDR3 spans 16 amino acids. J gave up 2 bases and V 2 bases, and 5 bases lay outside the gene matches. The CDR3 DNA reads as TGTGCCAGCAGTTTAGGGGCGGGAGGCCCCTACAATGAGCAGTTCTTC. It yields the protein CASSLGAGGPYNEQFF.

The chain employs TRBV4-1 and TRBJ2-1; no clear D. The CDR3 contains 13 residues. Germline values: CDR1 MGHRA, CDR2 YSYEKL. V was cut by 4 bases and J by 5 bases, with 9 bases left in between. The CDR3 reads CASSRPRNNEQFF. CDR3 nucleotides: TGCGCCAGCAGCCGTCCTAGGAACAATGAGCAGTTCTTC.

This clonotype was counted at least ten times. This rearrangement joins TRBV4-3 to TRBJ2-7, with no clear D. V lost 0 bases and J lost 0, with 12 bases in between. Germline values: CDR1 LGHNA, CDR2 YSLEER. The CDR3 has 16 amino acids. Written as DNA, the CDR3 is TGCGCCAGCAGCCAAGAGGCAGGACCGAGCTCCTACGAGCAGTACTTC. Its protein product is CASSQEAGPSSYEQYF.

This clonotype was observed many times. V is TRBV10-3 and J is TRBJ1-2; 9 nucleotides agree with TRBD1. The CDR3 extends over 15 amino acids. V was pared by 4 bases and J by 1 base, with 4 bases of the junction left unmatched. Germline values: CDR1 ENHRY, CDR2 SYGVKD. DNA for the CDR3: TGTGCCATCAGTGTGAGACAGGGGGATAACTATGGCTACACCTTC. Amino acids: CAISVRQGDNYGYTF.

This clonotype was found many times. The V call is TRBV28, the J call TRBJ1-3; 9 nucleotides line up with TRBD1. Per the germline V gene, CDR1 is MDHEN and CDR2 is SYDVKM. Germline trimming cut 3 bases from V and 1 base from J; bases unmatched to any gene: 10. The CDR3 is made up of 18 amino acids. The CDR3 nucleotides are TGTGCCAGCAGTTTTAATGCAGGGGACAGGGCATCTGGAAACACCATATATTTT. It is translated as CASSFNAGDRASGNTIYF. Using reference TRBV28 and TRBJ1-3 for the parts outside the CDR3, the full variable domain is DVKVTQSSRYLVKRTGEKVFLECVQDMDHENMFWYRQDPGLGLRLIYFSYDVKMKEKGDIPEGYSVSREKKERFSLILESASTNQTSMYLCASSFNAGDRASGNTIYFGEGSWLTVV.